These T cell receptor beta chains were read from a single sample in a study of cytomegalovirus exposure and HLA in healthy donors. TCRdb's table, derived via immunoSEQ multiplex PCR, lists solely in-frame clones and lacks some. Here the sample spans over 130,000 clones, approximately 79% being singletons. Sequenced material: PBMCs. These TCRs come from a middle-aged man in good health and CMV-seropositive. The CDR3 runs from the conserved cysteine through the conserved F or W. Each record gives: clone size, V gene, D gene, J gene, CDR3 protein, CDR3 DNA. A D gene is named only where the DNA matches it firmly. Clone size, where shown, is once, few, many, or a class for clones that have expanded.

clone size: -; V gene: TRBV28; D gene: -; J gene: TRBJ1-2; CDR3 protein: CASSLGGDRKFDTF; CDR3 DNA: TGTGCCAGCAGTTTAGGTGGCGACAGGAAATTCGACACCTTC
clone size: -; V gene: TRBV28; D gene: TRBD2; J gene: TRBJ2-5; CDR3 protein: CASSLPSGGTKETQYF; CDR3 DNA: TGTGCCAGCAGTTTACCCTCCGGCGGGACTAAAGAGACCCAGTACTTC
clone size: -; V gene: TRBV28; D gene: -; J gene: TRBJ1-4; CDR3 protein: CASSPPGTTNEKLFF; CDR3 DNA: TGTGCCAGCAGTCCGCCCGGGACAACTAATGAAAAACTGTTTTTT
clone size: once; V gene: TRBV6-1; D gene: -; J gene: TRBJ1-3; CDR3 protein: CASRPVSGAGNTIYF; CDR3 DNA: TGTGCCAGCAGACCCGTCTCTGGAGCTGGAAACACCATATATTTT
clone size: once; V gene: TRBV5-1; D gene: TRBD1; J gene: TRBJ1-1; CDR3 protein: CASSSPRQGHTEAFF; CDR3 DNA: TGCGCCAGCAGCTCACCTCGACAGGGCCACACTGAAGCTTTCTTT
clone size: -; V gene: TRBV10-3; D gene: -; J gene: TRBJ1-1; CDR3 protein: CAISETGRDTEAFF; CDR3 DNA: TGTGCCATCAGTGAGACAGGGCGAGACACTGAAGCTTTCTTT
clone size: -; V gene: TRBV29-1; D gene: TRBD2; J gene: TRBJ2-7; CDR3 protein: CSVVGTNSYEQYF; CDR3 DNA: TGCAGCGTTGTTGGGACTAACTCCTACGAGCAGTACTTC
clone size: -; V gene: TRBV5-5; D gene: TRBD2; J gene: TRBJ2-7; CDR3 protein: CASSPGTSGGYEQYF; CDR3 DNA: TGTGCCAGCAGCCCAGGGACTAGCGGAGGCTACGAGCAGTACTTC
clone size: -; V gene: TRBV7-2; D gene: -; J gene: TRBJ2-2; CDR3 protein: CASSLTPYTGELFF; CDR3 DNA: TGTGCCAGCAGCTTAACACCTTACACCGGGGAGCTGTTTTTT
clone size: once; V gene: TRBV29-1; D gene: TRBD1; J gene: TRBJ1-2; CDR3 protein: CSVEPGTASGYTF; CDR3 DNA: TGCAGCGTTGAGCCCGGGACAGCCAGTGGCTACACCTTC
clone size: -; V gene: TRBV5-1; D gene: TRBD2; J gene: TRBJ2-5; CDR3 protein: CASNPGGQETQYF; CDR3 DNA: TGCGCCAGCAATCCGGGAGGCCAAGAGACCCAGTACTTC
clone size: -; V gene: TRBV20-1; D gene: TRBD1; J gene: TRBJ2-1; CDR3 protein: CSLDRGGEQFF; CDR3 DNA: TGCAGTCTAGACAGGGGAGGTGAGCAGTTCTTC
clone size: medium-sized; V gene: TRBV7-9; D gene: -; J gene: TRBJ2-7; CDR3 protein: CSSSLAQGGVVAYEQYF; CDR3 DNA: TGTTCCAGCAGCTTAGCGCAGGGCGGTGTTGTAGCCTACGAGCAGTACTTC
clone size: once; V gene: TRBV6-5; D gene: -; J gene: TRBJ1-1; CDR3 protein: CASSETRNTEAFF; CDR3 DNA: TGTGCCAGCAGTGAAACAAGGAACACTGAAGCTTTCTTT
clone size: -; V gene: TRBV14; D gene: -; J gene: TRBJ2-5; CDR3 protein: CASSQVLRAETQYF; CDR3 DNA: TGTGCCAGCAGCCAAGTACTGCGGGCGGAGACCCAGTACTTC
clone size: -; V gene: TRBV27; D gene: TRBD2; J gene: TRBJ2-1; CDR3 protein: CASSSLGLAGDNEQFF; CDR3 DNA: TGTGCCAGCAGTTCCCTGGGACTAGCGGGCGACAATGAGCAGTTCTTC
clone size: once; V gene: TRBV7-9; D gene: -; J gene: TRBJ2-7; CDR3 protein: CSSSLRQGGEQYF; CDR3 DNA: TGTTCCAGCAGCTTGCGTCAGGGAGGTGAGCAGTACTTC
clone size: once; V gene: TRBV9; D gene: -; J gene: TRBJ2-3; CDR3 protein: CASSVGLPDTQYF; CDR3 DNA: TGTGCCAGCAGCGTAGGGCTCCCTGATACGCAGTATTTT
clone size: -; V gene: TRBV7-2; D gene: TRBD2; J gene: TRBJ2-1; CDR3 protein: CASSSLAGDTEQFF; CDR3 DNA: TGTGCCAGCAGCTCTCTAGCGGGAGACACTGAGCAGTTCTTC
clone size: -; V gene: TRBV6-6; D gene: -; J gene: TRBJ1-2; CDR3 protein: CASSYSRVYSGYTF; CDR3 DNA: TGTGCCAGCAGTTACTCGAGGGTCTATAGTGGCTACACCTTC
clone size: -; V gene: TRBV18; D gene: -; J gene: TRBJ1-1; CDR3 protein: CASSPAASEAFF; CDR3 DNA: TGTGCCAGCTCACCAGCGGCCTCTGAAGCTTTCTTT
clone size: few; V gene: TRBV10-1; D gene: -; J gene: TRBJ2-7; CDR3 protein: CASSRQETYEQYF; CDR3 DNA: TGCGCCAGCAGTCGACAGGAGACCTACGAGCAGTACTTC
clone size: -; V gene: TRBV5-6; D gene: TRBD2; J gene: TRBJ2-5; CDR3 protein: CASSPTLLAGIQETQYF; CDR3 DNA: TGTGCCAGCAGTCCAACTCTACTAGCGGGGATCCAAGAGACCCAGTACTTC
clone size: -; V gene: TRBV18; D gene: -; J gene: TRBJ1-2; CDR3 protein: CASSFGRASSGYTF; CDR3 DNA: TGTGCCAGCTCATTTGGGAGGGCTTCATCTGGCTACACCTTC
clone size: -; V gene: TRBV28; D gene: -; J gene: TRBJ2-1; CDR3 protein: CASLVGLEMGEQFF; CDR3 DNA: TGTGCCAGTTTAGTTGGTCTAGAGATGGGTGAGCAGTTCTTC
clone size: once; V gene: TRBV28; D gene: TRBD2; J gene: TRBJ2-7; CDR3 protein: CASSLASGTAYEQYF; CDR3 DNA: TGTGCCAGCAGTTTGGCTAGCGGGACAGCCTACGAGCAGTACTTC
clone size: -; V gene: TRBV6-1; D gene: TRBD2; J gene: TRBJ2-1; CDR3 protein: CASSEFLGTSGRSNEQFF; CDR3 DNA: TGTGCCAGCAGTGAATTTTTAGGGACTAGCGGGAGAAGCAATGAGCAGTTCTTC
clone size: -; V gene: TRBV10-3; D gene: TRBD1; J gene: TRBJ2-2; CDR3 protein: CAISVTGGPGELFF; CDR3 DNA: TGTGCCATCAGTGTTACAGGGGGTCCCGGGGAGCTGTTTTTT
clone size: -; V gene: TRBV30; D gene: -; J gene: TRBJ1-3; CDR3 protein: CAWSWGGDGNTIYF; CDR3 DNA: TGTGCCTGGAGTTGGGGAGGGGATGGAAACACCATATATTTT
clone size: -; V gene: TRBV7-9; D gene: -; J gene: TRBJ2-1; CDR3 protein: CSSSFSTGLNEQFF; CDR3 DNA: TGTTCCAGCAGCTTTTCGACAGGATTGAATGAGCAGTTCTTC
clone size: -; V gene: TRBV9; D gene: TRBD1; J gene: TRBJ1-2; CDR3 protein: CASSVRGLGYGYTF; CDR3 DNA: TGTGCCAGCAGCGTAAGGGGGCTAGGCTATGGCTACACCTTC
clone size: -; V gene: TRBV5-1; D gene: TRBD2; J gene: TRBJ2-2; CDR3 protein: CASSLETSVPGGGELFF; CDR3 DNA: TGCGCCAGCAGCTTGGAAACTAGCGTCCCTGGGGGCGGGGAGCTGTTTTTT
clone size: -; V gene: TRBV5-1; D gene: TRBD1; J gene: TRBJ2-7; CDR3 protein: CASSWGTAAYEQYF; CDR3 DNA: TGCGCCAGCAGCTGGGGGACAGCCGCCTACGAGCAGTACTTC
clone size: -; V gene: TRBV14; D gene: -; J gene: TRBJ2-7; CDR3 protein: CASSQAGPYEQYF; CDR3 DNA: TGTGCCAGCAGCCAAGCGGGTCCCTACGAGCAGTACTTC
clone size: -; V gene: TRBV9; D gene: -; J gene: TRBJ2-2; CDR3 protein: CASSEILASGELFF; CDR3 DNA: TGTGCCAGCAGCGAAATTCTAGCGTCCGGGGAGCTGTTTTTT
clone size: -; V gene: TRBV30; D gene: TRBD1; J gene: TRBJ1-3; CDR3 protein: CAWTWDRESGNTIYF; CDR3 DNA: TGTGCCTGGACTTGGGACAGGGAGTCCGGAAACACCATATATTTT
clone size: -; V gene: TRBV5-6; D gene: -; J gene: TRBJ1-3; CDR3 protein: CASSPIELLSSGNTIYF; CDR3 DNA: TGTGCCAGCAGTCCTATTGAACTCCTGAGCTCTGGAAACACCATATATTTT
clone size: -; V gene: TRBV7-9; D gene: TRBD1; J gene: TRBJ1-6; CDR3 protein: CASRLTGGSYNSPLHF; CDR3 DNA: TGTGCCAGCAGGTTAACAGGGGGCTCCTATAATTCACCCCTCCACTTT
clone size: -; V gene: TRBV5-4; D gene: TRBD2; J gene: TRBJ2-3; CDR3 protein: CASRATSGYTDTQYF; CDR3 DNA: TGTGCCAGCAGAGCGACTAGCGGGTACACAGATACGCAGTATTTT
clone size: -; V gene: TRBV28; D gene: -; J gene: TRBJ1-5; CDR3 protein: CASSLSGNQPQHF; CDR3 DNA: TGTGCCAGCAGTTTATCGGGCAATCAGCCCCAGCATTTT
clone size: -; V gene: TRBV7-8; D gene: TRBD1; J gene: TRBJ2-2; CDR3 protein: CASSLGTGTGSTGELFF; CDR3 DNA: TGTGCCAGCAGCTTAGGTACCGGGACAGGGAGTACCGGGGAGCTGTTTTTT
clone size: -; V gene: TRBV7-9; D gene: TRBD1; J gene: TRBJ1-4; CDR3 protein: CASSPVGGTATNEKLFF; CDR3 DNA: TGTGCCAGCAGCCCAGTAGGGGGGACAGCAACTAATGAAAAACTGTTTTTT
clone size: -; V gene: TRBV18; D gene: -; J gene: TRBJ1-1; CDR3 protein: CASSPFPTANTEAFF; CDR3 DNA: TGTGCCAGCTCACCGTTTCCGACAGCGAACACTGAAGCTTTCTTT
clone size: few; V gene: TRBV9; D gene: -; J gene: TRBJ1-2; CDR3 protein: CASSVAPGTSYGYTF; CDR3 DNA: TGTGCCAGCAGCGTAGCCCCCGGGACAAGCTATGGCTACACCTTC
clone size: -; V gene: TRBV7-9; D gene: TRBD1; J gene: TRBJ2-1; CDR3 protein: CASSPRTGAYNEQFF; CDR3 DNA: TGTGCCAGCAGCCCTAGGACAGGGGCCTACAATGAGCAGTTCTTC
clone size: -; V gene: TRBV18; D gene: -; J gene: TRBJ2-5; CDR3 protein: CASSLARTIQETQYF; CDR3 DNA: TGTGCCAGCTCCCTTGCAAGGACAATTCAAGAGACCCAGTACTTC
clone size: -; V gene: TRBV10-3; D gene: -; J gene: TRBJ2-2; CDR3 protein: CAISELGGSTGELFF; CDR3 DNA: TGTGCCATCAGTGAGTTAGGCGGATCCACCGGGGAGCTGTTTTTT
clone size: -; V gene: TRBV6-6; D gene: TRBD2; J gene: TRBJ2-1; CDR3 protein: CASSYHLAGYNEQFF; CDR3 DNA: TGTGCCAGCAGTTACCATCTAGCGGGGTACAATGAGCAGTTCTTC
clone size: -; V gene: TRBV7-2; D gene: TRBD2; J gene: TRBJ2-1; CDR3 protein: CASSPGRSGRGYNEQFF; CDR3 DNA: TGTGCCAGCAGCCCCGGGCGTAGCGGGAGAGGCTACAATGAGCAGTTCTTC
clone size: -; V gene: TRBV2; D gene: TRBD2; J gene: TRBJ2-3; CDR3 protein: CASSVQGTSQDTQYF; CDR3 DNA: TGTGCCAGCTCCGTCCAGGGGACTAGCCAAGATACGCAGTATTTT
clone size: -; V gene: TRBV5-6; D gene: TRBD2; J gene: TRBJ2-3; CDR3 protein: CAGSSILAGHTDTQYF; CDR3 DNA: TGTGCCGGCAGCTCGATTCTAGCGGGACACACAGATACGCAGTATTTT
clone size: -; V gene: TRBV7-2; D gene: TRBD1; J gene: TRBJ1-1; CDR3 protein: CASSFRQGRDPEAFF; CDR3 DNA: TGTGCCAGCAGCTTTCGACAGGGGAGGGACCCTGAAGCTTTCTTT
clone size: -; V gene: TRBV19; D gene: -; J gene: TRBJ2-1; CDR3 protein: CVSSIWASEQFF; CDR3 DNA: TGTGTCAGTAGTATATGGGCAAGTGAGCAGTTCTTC
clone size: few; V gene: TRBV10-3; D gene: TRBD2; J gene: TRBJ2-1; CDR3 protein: CAISESWASGRVYNEQFF; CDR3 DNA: TGTGCCATCAGTGAGTCTTGGGCTAGCGGGAGGGTCTACAATGAGCAGTTCTTC